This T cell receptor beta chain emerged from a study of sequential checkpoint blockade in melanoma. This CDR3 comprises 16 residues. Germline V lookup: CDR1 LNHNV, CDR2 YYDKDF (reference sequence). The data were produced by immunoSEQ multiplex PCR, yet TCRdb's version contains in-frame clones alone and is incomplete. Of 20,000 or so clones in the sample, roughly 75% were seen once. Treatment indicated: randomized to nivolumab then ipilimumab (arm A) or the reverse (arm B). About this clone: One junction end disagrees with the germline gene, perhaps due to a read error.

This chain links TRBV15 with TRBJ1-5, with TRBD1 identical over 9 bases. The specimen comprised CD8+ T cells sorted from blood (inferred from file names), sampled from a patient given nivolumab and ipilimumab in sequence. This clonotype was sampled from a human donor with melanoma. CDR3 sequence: CATSRDRQGGYRPQHF. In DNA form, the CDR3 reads TGTGCCACCAGTAGAGACAGACAGGGGGGCTATCGGCCCCAGCATTTT.